Presented here are 27 T cell receptor beta chains from one specimen sequenced in a study of blood T cells in healthy people across ages. The second PCR ran about 6 to 11 cycles with a sample-barcoded 5' primer and J-beta primers. MiXCR was run by TCRdb on the 5' RACE reads, yielding one entry per CDR3 protein. The data contain 750,000 to 850,000 distinct CDR3 sequences, around 25% of them singletons. These data were likewise used in another study, on T cells of mothers and their children.

Sequencing was performed on blood. These receptors originate from a boy aged 5-17 years in good health.

This clonotype was seen a handful of times. The rearrangement links TRBV29-1 to TRBJ2-3, with a possible D match to TRBD1 (7 bases). The V end was cut by 8 bases, the J end by 2 bases, with 17 bases between. The CDR3 sequence is 14 residues long. CDR1 SQVTM and CDR2 ANQGSEA come from the germline V gene. Here the CDR3 DNA reads TGCAGCATAATAGGGGGGACAGACACAGATACGCAGTATTTT. It yields the protein CSIIGGTDTDTQYF.

As to this clonotype: The junction differs from germline at one of its ends, possibly a read error. This chain links TRBV7-7 with TRBJ2-1; perhaps TRBD2 as D (6 bases). Near its end, the DNA agrees better with TRBJ2-5, so the J call may be wrong. The CDR3 is 14 residues long. Per the germline V gene, CDR1 is SSHAT and CDR2 is FNYEAQ (reference sequence). The CDR3 nucleotides read TGTGCTAGCAGCTTAGTGCGGGACTGGGAGACCCAGTACTTC. This sequence encodes CASSLVRDWETQYF.

The chain recombines TRBV12-3 or TRBV12-4 with TRBJ1-5, with 11 bases aligning to TRBD1. The V gene end was trimmed by 2 bases and the J gene end by 7 bases; junction bases not matched to a gene: 19. The CDR3 sequence is 20 residues long. CDR3 coding DNA: TGTGCCAGCAGTTTACTTTGGCTGTCCGGGACAGGGGGAAAATGGCAGCCCCAGCATTTT. It yields the protein CASSLLWLSGTGGKWQPQHF.

The chain joins TRBV19 to TRBJ2-5; a weak D match, TRBD2 (6 bases). The DNA end is a closer match to TRBJ2-1, so the J assignment may be wrong. This CDR3 has 14 residues. Germline V lookup: CDR1 LNHDA, CDR2 SQIVND (reference sequence). The CDR3 reads CASSIGVSGNEQFF. In DNA, the CDR3 is TGTGCCAGTAGTATAGGCGTTAGCGGCAATGAGCAGTTCTTC.

This clonotype was seen only a few times. The chain employs TRBV27 and TRBJ2-7; 7 positions agree with TRBD2. Germline V gene data show CDR1 as MNHEY and CDR2 as SMNVEV (reference sequence). Germline trimming cut 7 bases from V and 5 bases from J; bases unmatched to any gene: 11. The CDR3 contains 14 residues. The CDR3 nucleotides read TGTGCCAGCATTGAGAGGGAGGGAAGCGACGAGCAGTACTTC. Protein sequence: CASIEREGSDEQYF.

The table lists this clonotype with many counts. The chain recombines TRBV20-1 with TRBJ2-1, with 10 bases aligning to TRBD2. This CDR3 has 16 residues. V lost 0 bases and J lost 2; bases outside the gene matches: 4. Germline assignment: CDR1 DFQATT and CDR2 SNEGSKA (reference sequence). CDR3 sequence (DNA): TGCAGTGCTAGAGACCCCACTAGCGGGGCCTACAATGAGCAGTTCTTC. This codes for CSARDPTSGAYNEQFF.

This clonotype was observed a few times. The chain has TRBV10-3 and TRBJ2-7; D tentatively reads TRBD1 or TRBD2 (7 bases each). Germline lookup yields CDR1 ENHRY and CDR2 SYGVKD. This CDR3 has 14 residues. V was shortened by 4 bases and J by 1 base, with 11 bases between the two germline ends. CDR3 region: CAISGGGQSYEQYF. The DNA for the CDR3 is TGTGCCATCAGTGGCGGGGGACAGTCCTACGAGCAGTACTTC.

This clonotype appeared a few times. The rearrangement links TRBV20-1 to TRBJ2-7; D is unresolved. Trimming shortened V by 0 bases and J by 1 base, and 13 bases separated the two germline ends. Germline-derived CDR1 and CDR2 are DFQATT and SNEGSKA (reference sequence). This CDR3 has 15 amino acids. The CDR3: CSARDSGPLSYEQYF. Here the CDR3 DNA reads TGCAGTGCTAGAGATTCTGGCCCCCTGTCCTACGAGCAGTACTTC.

This chain uses TRBV9 with TRBJ1-1, with a tentative D call TRBD1 (6 bases). Per the germline V gene, CDR1 is SGDLS and CDR2 is YYNGEE. The CDR3 is 13 amino acids. V was cut by 7 bases and J by 8 bases, with 18 bases left in between. The CDR3 here is CASGTGPAPEAFF. The CDR3, as DNA: TGTGCCAGCGGTACAGGGCCTGCCCCCGAAGCTTTCTTT. Using reference TRBV9 and TRBJ1-1 for the parts outside the CDR3, the full variable domain is DSGVTQTPKHLITATGQRVTLRCSPRSGDLSVYWYQQSLDQGLQFLIQYYNGEERAKGNILERFSAQQFPDLHSELNLSSLELGDSALYFCASGTGPAPEAFFGQGTRLTVV.

The table lists this clonotype with many counts. The chain is built from TRBV7-8 and TRBJ1-2, with TRBD1 as a possible D gene (6 bases). Germline lookup yields CDR1 SGHVS and CDR2 FQNEAQ. The CDR3 length is 13 residues. V gave up 7 bases and J gave up 5 bases, with 14 bases separating them. The CDR3 DNA follows: TGTGCCAGCACCGAGAGGGGGGCTTATGGCTACACCTTC. It yields the protein CASTERGAYGYTF.

The gene calls are TRBV5-1 and TRBJ2-5; TRBD2 agrees at 12 bases. TRBJ2-1 matches the DNA end more closely, so the J call is doubtful. The V gene's germline CDR1 is SGHRS and CDR2 YFSETQ. The CDR3 totals 17 residues. The DNA of the CDR3 is TGCGCCAGCAGCTTGGATCCTAGCGGGAGGGTCTGGAATGAGCAGTTCTTC. Protein product: CASSLDPSGRVWNEQFF.

This clonotype has more than one count but fewer than ten. The chain carries TRBV12-3 or TRBV12-4 and TRBJ2-4; TRBD2 might be the D (5 bases). This CDR3 comprises 12 residues. Trimming shortened V by 3 bases and J by 7 bases, and 7 bases separated the two germline ends. As DNA, the CDR3 is TGTGCCAGCAGTTTCCGGGGTAACATTCAGTACTTC. This translates into CASSFRGNIQYF.

This chain's CDR3 is CASSLGGERGYTF. As DNA, the CDR3 is TGTGCCAGCAGTTTAGGGGGGGAGCGTGGCTACACCTTC. The V gene is TRBV12-3 or TRBV12-4, the J gene TRBJ1-2; tentatively, D is TRBD1 (5 bases). V was cut by 1 base and J by 7 bases, with 10 bases left in between. The CDR3 is 13 residues long.

This clonotype was found a few times. The chain couples TRBV28 to TRBJ2-3; no firm D call. The CDR3 has 14 amino acids. Germline V gene sequence: CDR1 MDHEN, CDR2 SYDVKM. Trimming took 2 bases from V and 2 from J, leaving 8 bases between them. The CDR3 loop is CASSLNPFTDTQYF. For the CDR3, the DNA is TGTGCCAGCAGTTTAAATCCCTTCACAGATACGCAGTATTTT.

There are a few counts of this clonotype. The chain joins TRBV9 to TRBJ1-1, with 12 positions matching TRBD1. Trimming at V came to 4 bases and at J to 4 bases, leaving 17 bases not matched to a gene. The germline CDR1 and CDR2 sequences are SGDLS and YYNGEE. CDR3 length: 19 amino acids. CDR3 bases: TGTGCCAGCAGCATCCTTCCGGGACAGGGGGCTGCGGGTCCCACTGAAGCTTTCTTT. Its translation: CASSILPGQGAAGPTEAFF.

The chain employs TRBV24-1 and TRBJ2-6, with D possibly matching TRBD1 (6 bases). CDR3 length: 15 amino acids. Germline loops: CDR1 KGHDR, CDR2 SFDVKD. Trimming cost V 3 bases and J 2 bases, with 7 bases left between them. CDR3 in DNA: TGTGCCACCAGTGATGCAGGGGCTGGGGCCAACGTCCTGACTTTC. The encoded protein is CATSDAGAGANVLTF.

This clonotype occurred a few times. The gene calls are TRBV27 and TRBJ2-1; TRBD2 matches 9 bases. Germline V gives CDR1 MNHEY, CDR2 SMNVEV (reference sequence). With V trimmed by 6 bases and J by 4 bases, 10 bases remained unmatched. This CDR3 spans 16 amino acids. Written as DNA, the CDR3 is TGTGCCAGCAGGGCTAGCGGGATGACCTATTACAATGAGCAGTTCTTC. Protein sequence: CASRASGMTYYNEQFF.

This clonotype has just one count. The V call is TRBV29-1, the J call TRBJ2-3; D perhaps matches TRBD1 (6 bases). Trimming shortened V by 3 bases and J by 4 bases, and 11 bases separated the two germline ends. This CDR3 comprises 13 residues. Germline loops: CDR1 SQVTM, CDR2 ANQGSEA. CDR3 in DNA: TGCAGCGTTGACGGGGACAACTCAGATACGCAGTATTTT. Translated, it gives CSVDGDNSDTQYF.

This chain connects TRBV12-3 or TRBV12-4 to TRBJ1-1; possible D gene TRBD1, 5 bases. The V gene lost 7 bases and the J gene lost 8 bases, with 14 bases spanning the gap. There are 12 residues in the CDR3. This chain's CDR3 is CASTQGGGEAFF. The CDR3 DNA follows: TGTGCCAGCACCCAAGGCGGGGGAGAAGCTTTCTTT.

CDR3 loop: CASSLNRDFQETQYF. The CDR3 coding sequence is TGTGCCAGCAGCTTGAATCGGGACTTCCAAGAGACCCAGTACTTC. This chain uses TRBV7-2 with TRBJ2-5; D may be TRBD2 (6 bases). The CDR3 is 15 residues long. Deletions cut 3 bases from V and 1 base from J, with 12 bases between. Per the germline V gene, CDR1 is SGHTA and CDR2 is FQGNSA.

This clonotype was picked up one time. The chain has TRBV21-1 and TRBJ2-5; the D segment call TRBD1 is taken from the table without a DNA check. Gene TRBJ2-1 matches the end of the DNA better, so the J call may be wrong. TRBV21-1 is shown as a pseudogene. This CDR3 is built from 18 residues. CDR3 coding DNA: TGTGCCAGCAGCAAATGGTCTCGGACGTTCCGGGGGTCCCATGAGCAGTTCTTC. Its translation is CASSKWSRTFRGSHEQFF.

The CDR3: CASSQFLRDLEQFF. For the CDR3, the DNA is TGCGCCAGCAGCCAATTCCTCCGGGACTTAGAGCAGTTCTTC. The rearrangement uses TRBV4-3 and TRBJ2-1; the D gene is possibly TRBD2 (6 bases). This CDR3 has 14 amino acids. Trimming removed 2 bases at V and 10 bases at J, with 15 bases between. CDR1 and CDR2 from the germline V gene are LGHNA and YSLEER.

This clonotype has a handful of counts. The CDR3 carries no conserved terminal phenylalanine or tryptophan, so it likely arises from a read error. This chain uses TRBV29-1 with TRBJ2-5; 12 bases match TRBD2. The J call may be wrong; the DNA end is better matched by TRBJ2-1. The CDR3 runs 14 residues. Germline assignment: CDR1 SQVTM and CDR2 ANQGSEA. The CDR3 DNA reads as TGCAGCGTTGGGTCCCTAGCGGGGGGGAATGAGCAGTTCCTC. Amino acids: CSVGSLAGGNEQFL.

This clonotype was detected only a few times. This chain joins TRBV28 and TRBJ2-3, with D uncertain. CDR3 size: 16 residues. The V end was cut by 7 bases, the J end by 0 bases, with 17 bases between. Looked up from germline, CDR1 is MDHEN and CDR2 is SYDVKM. CDR3 DNA sequence: TGTGCCAGCAACAAACACAAGCTAGGTAGCACAGATACGCAGTATTTT. It codes for CASNKHKLGSTDTQYF.

The chain combines TRBV10-3 with TRBJ2-7, with D perhaps TRBD2 (6 bases). Trimming stripped 10 bases from V and 4 bases from J, with 20 bases between. This CDR3 region has 14 residues. Per the germline V gene, CDR1 is ENHRY and CDR2 is SYGVKD. CDR3 sequence: CATLDRENGYEQYF. Written as DNA, the CDR3 is TGTGCCACTTTAGACCGGGAGAACGGTTACGAGCAGTACTTC.

The rearrangement links TRBV5-8 to TRBJ2-7, with D maybe TRBD2 (6 bases). CDR1 and CDR2 from the germline V gene are SGHTS and YDEGEE. V was pared by 4 bases and J by 6 bases, with 17 bases between. The CDR3 sequence is 14 residues long. In DNA form, the CDR3 reads TGTGCCAGCAGCCGGTCGGGGGTTCTGGCCGAGCAGTACTTC. This sequence encodes CASSRSGVLAEQYF.

Details on this clonotype: At one end the junction does not follow the germline gene, possibly because of a read error. Written as DNA, the CDR3 is TGTGCCAGCAGCTTGACCTGGGGTATAGCCAAAAACATTCAGCACTTC. It specifies CASSLTWGIAKNIQHF. The chain links TRBV5-5 to TRBJ2-4; D remains ambiguous. The germline gives CDR1 SGHKS, CDR2 YYEKEE (reference sequence). The CDR3 loop spans 16 amino acids.